The clone carrying this TCR beta chain was detected ten times or more. Its cognate antigen is unknown. The sample comes from a study of molecular identifiers for immune sequencing clone quantification. General observations from the study: The sizes of highly expanded clones could be underestimated when identical TCR molecules share a barcode.

TCR libraries were built in bulk with a published protocol and specific TCR primers. MiXCR was run by TCRdb on the PCR reads, yielding one entry per CDR3 protein. The sample includes over 90,000 distinct CDR3 sequences, about 35% of them seen just once. The CDR3 contains 13 residues. Trimming cost V 5 bases and J 9 bases; bases outside gene matches: 7. This TCR came from a human donor in good health. Some libraries in this study had Jurkat cell RNA spiked in. The specimen was naive CD8+ T cells from blood, with Jurkat cell RNA spiked in. As to subset: FACS-sorted CD8+CD4-CCR7+CD45RA+ naive T cells. V usage is TRBV12-3 or TRBV12-4 and J usage is TRBJ1-5, with 7 bases aligning to TRBD1. The CDR3 reads CASSPRQGGPQHF. As DNA, the CDR3 is TGTGCCAGCAGTCCGAGGCAGGGGGGGCCCCAGCATTTT.